This T cell receptor beta chain derives from a study of blood T cell repertoires in COVID-19 (dated by TCRdb to 2019 to 2021). At the level of the whole study: Samples from collaborators originated in the United States, Italy and Spain and spanned both the acute and convalescent phases of COVID-19. The dataset comprised deeply sampled blood TCRbeta repertoires from subjects exposed to, actively infected with, or recovered from COVID-19. The prospective study material was composed of cDNA or gDNA derived from T cells, B-cell-depleted T cells, or PBMCs. The sample metadata nearly always contained a de-identified subject ID, COVID-19 status, age in years and sex. Where available, HLA class I and class II types were obtained from metadata supplied by the sample provider rather than from assay-based typing. The repertoires were made available in a free public database intended to serve as a resource for research on the immune response to SARS-CoV-2. Samples came from the ongoing ImmuneRACE study (first 160 participants) plus 1,254 subjects from 6 global collaborators. Overall study results and their limits: Clinical and demographic metadata were provided uncurated, with the amount varying by source and participant.

TCRbeta CDR3 regions were amplified from genomic DNA using the immunoSEQ Assay, a bias-controlled multiplex PCR. Regarding the original processing steps: Within the assay, amplification of reference gene primers was used to estimate how many nucleated cells each sample contained. To quantify the absolute abundance of each unique TCRbeta CDR3 rearrangement, sequence reads were collapsed and filtered. For each sample, productive Simpson clonality was calculated by taking the square root of Simpson's diversity index across productive rearrangements. The table comes from immuneACCESS by way of TCRdb, which keeps in-frame sequences with V and J called. Part of the clones is missing from these tables; in studies checked, under half for an unresolved V gene and the rest for unknown reasons. That table is the source of V, J and clone size, and D and trimming were worked out from the DNA. The table for this sample lists more than 150,000 clones; more than 85% of them were counted only once. The ten largest clones add up to approximately 2.5% of the sample.

Looking up the germline V gene (reference sequence) yields CDR1 LNHDA and CDR2 SQIVND. Counted from cysteine to phenylalanine, this CDR3 has 13 amino acids. The kept DNA is CDR3 alone, 39 bases in frame from the first base. The junction shows trimming of 9 bases on V and 9 bases on J, and the gene matches do not reach 10 bases of it. Concerning this clone: Its target antigen remains unknown. Per-base qualities were not stored, and no clone one base away is much larger.

Each collaborating institution followed its own protocols to collect whole blood in K2EDTA tubes. For TCRbeta analysis, collaborators shipped samples in one of three forms: frozen whole blood, isolated PBMCs, or DNA extracted from either of those sample types. The chain was built from TRBV19 and TRBJ2-2, with 7 central nucleotides matching TRBD1. Sequenced sample: peripheral blood. The receptor was isolated from a man in his forties with active or convalescent COVID-19. The sequence in DNA is TGTGCCAGCACCGGGACAGTTGTTCGGGAGCTGTTTTTT. This codes for CASTGTVVRELFF.